One T cell receptor (beta chain) is described in this entry. Antigen unknown. V lost 1 base to trimming and J lost 2 bases, with 11 bases between them. Per germline, CDR1 LGHDT and CDR2 YNNKEL (reference sequence). The CDR3 has 15 amino acids. The entry originates in a study of regulatory T cells in long-lasting Graves disease. Findings and caveats of the study: The study found lower TCR diversity in persistent Graves' patients than in newly diagnosed ones.

For TCR beta, libraries came from iRepertoire HTBI primers and Arm-PCR of CDR3 regions. TCRdb used MiXCR to reprocess the multiplex PCR reads, holding one entry per CDR3 protein. The sample consists of more than 650,000 distinct CDR3 sequences, 25% to 35% of them appearing once. Time point meaning: persistent/refractory GD, antithyroid drugs over 5 years with positive TRAb. There was RNA extracted from PBMCs, and the TCR library was made from it. The sequencing used peripheral blood mononuclear cells (PBMCs), collected when the disease was refractory, from a patient treated with antithyroid drugs. The origin of this receptor is a female donor with Graves disease. The V and J genes are TRBV3-1 and TRBJ1-1, with D maybe TRBD1 (6 bases). For the CDR3, the DNA is TGTGCCAGCAGCCAAGCGAGGGGGTTTAACACTGAAGCTTTCTTT. It codes for CASSQARGFNTEAFF. Based on the CDR3 plus reference TRBV3-1 and TRBJ1-1, the full variable domain is DTAVSQTPKYLVTQMGNDKSIKCEQNLGHDTMYWYKQDSKKFLKIMFSYNNKELIINETVPNRFSPKSPDKAHLNLHINSLELGDSAVYFCASSQARGFNTEAFFGQGTRLTVV.